This T cell receptor (beta chain) was identified in a study of CD8+ T cells in alopecia areata. About the research overall: Severity was scored as percentage of affected scalp area in treated patients.

Study-wide results and limits: Across lesional scalp, and particularly alopecia totalis/universalis, clonality surpassed that of normal scalp. In scalp and blood, many expanded lesional clones persisted during tofacitinib.

Treatment defined: oral pan-JAK inhibitor, 5-10 mg twice daily. As the sequencing template, cDNA was produced by extracting RNA and reverse transcribing it. The protocol was immunoSEQ multiplex PCR, while the TCRdb copy is restricted to in-frame clones and leaves out a portion. The repertoire holds about 42,000 clones, with under 70% as singletons. The germline CDR1 and CDR2 sequences are SGHDN and FVKESK. Trimming cost V 1 base and J 5 bases, with 12 bases left between them. This CDR3 is 15 amino acids long. Points on this clone: Its antigen is currently unknown.

This clonotype was sampled from a human donor with alopecia areata. The chain couples TRBV14 to TRBJ2-1, with D tentatively TRBD1 (6 bases). The sequences come from CD8+ T cells sorted from blood, collected at week 4, from a patient treated with tofacitinib. The CDR3 sequence: CASSQVPTGHNEQFF. CDR3 sequence (DNA): TGTGCCAGCAGCCAAGTCCCGACAGGTCACAATGAGCAGTTCTTC.